A selection of T cell receptor beta chains follows, all from one sample in a study of cytomegalovirus exposure and HLA in healthy donors. The repertoire was sequenced with immunoSEQ multiplex PCR; TCRdb's copy has only in-frame clones and lacks some. This sample contains 50,000 to 80,000 clones. Source material: PBMCs. These TCRs come from a woman aged 18 to 35 in good health and CMV-seronegative. CDR3s include the opening cysteine and the closing phenylalanine or tryptophan. D genes are given only for firm matches.

CDR3nt: TGTGCCAGCAGCCCGACGACAGCTCTACTTGGGAACACTGAAGCTTTCTTT
CDR3aa: CASSPTTALLGNTEAFF
v_gene: TRBV9
j_gene: TRBJ1-1
d_gene: -

CDR3nt: TGTGCCAGCAGGATCTCAGGGGACAGCAATCAGCCCCAGCATTTT
CDR3aa: CASRISGDSNQPQHF
v_gene: TRBV6-1
j_gene: TRBJ1-5
d_gene: -

CDR3nt: TGTGCCAGCAGCCCCGACAGGGGGCGAACCTACGAGCAGTACTTC
CDR3aa: CASSPDRGRTYEQYF
v_gene: TRBV13
j_gene: TRBJ2-7
d_gene: TRBD1

CDR3nt: TGTGCCACCCAACAGGGGGTCTCTGGGGCCAACGTCCTGACTTTC
CDR3aa: CATQQGVSGANVLTF
v_gene: TRBV11-3
j_gene: TRBJ2-6
d_gene: TRBD1

CDR3nt: TGTGCCACCTTTCCGGGGGACCCCCTCGAAAAACTGTTTTTT
CDR3aa: CATFPGDPLEKLFF
v_gene: TRBV6-1
j_gene: TRBJ1-4
d_gene: -

CDR3nt: TGTGCCAGCAGTCCCGGGAGGTTTGCGAGGCTGGTGTATGAGGAGCAGTACTTC
CDR3aa: CASSPGRFARLVYEEQYF
v_gene: TRBV28
j_gene: TRBJ2-7
d_gene: TRBD2

CDR3nt: TGTGCCAGCAGCCAACCCTCAGATACGCAGTATTTT
CDR3aa: CASSQPSDTQYF
v_gene: TRBV14
j_gene: TRBJ2-3
d_gene: -

CDR3nt: TGTGCCAGCAGTGATGGAGGAAGGGCAAGCTCACCCCTCCACTTT
CDR3aa: CASSDGGRASSPLHF
v_gene: TRBV25-1
j_gene: TRBJ1-6
d_gene: -

CDR3nt: TGTGCCAGCAGCTACCCACAGCCGAGAGCGAACACCGGGGAGCTGTTTTTT
CDR3aa: CASSYPQPRANTGELFF
v_gene: TRBV11-3
j_gene: TRBJ2-2
d_gene: -

CDR3nt: TGTGCCAGCAGTCCCGGGAGGAGAGGTCCCAATCAGCCCCAGCATTTT
CDR3aa: CASSPGRRGPNQPQHF
v_gene: TRBV7-8
j_gene: TRBJ1-5
d_gene: -

CDR3nt: TGTGCCAGCAGCCCCCGGGTAATAGGTGAGCAGTTCTTC
CDR3aa: CASSPRVIGEQFF
v_gene: TRBV6-6
j_gene: TRBJ2-1
d_gene: -

CDR3nt: TGCGCCAGCAGCCAAGATTGGTCACAGGGTGGCATTCAGTACTTC
CDR3aa: CASSQDWSQGGIQYF
v_gene: TRBV4-1
j_gene: TRBJ2-4
d_gene: -

CDR3nt: TGTGCCAGCAGCCCCCATCTAGGGGAGGAGGTCACGAATGAGCAGTTCTTC
CDR3aa: CASSPHLGEEVTNEQFF
v_gene: TRBV11-2
j_gene: TRBJ2-1
d_gene: -

CDR3nt: TGTGCCTGGAGTGTACGGGGACTAGTTGTGGGGGAGCAGTACTTC
CDR3aa: CAWSVRGLVVGEQYF
v_gene: TRBV30
j_gene: TRBJ2-7
d_gene: TRBD2

CDR3nt: TGCGCCAGCAGCCCTCCCGACAGGGGGCTCATATATGGCTACACCTTC
CDR3aa: CASSPPDRGLIYGYTF
v_gene: TRBV4-1
j_gene: TRBJ1-2
d_gene: TRBD1

CDR3nt: TGTGCCAGCAGTTACGGGCAGGGGACCACCTATGGCTACACCTTC
CDR3aa: CASSYGQGTTYGYTF
v_gene: TRBV6-5
j_gene: TRBJ1-2
d_gene: -

CDR3nt: TGTGCCATCAGTGCGGGGGGTAGCTCCTACGAGCAGTACTTC
CDR3aa: CAISAGGSSYEQYF
v_gene: TRBV10-3
j_gene: TRBJ2-7
d_gene: TRBD2

CDR3nt: TGTGCCAGCAGTCCGGCCGGACAGGGGGCGTATCGGGGCACTGAAGCTTTCTTT
CDR3aa: CASSPAGQGAYRGTEAFF
v_gene: TRBV28
j_gene: TRBJ1-1
d_gene: TRBD1

CDR3nt: TGTGCCAGCAGTTACTCCGCAAGAGGGGGCTACACCTTC
CDR3aa: CASSYSARGGYTF
v_gene: TRBV6-5
j_gene: TRBJ1-2
d_gene: -

CDR3nt: TGCGCCAGCAGCGGTCGACAGGGGAGCTATGGCTACACCTTC
CDR3aa: CASSGRQGSYGYTF
v_gene: TRBV5-1
j_gene: TRBJ1-2
d_gene: TRBD1

CDR3nt: TGTGCCAGCAGGGACAGGGCGGTGAGCAATCAGCCCCAGCATTTT
CDR3aa: CASRDRAVSNQPQHF
v_gene: TRBV2
j_gene: TRBJ1-5
d_gene: TRBD1

CDR3nt: TGTGCCATCAGTTCCGGGGGAGGGCAAAATCAGCCCCAGCATTTT
CDR3aa: CAISSGGGQNQPQHF
v_gene: TRBV10-3
j_gene: TRBJ1-5
d_gene: -

CDR3nt: TGTGCCAGCAGCTTGGTAGTAGGGACAGTAAGGGGAATCACTGAAGCTTTCTTT
CDR3aa: CASSLVVGTVRGITEAFF
v_gene: TRBV5-6
j_gene: TRBJ1-1
d_gene: TRBD1

CDR3nt: TGTGCCACCAGCCGGGACAGTATCTCCTACGAGCAGTACTTC
CDR3aa: CATSRDSISYEQYF
v_gene: TRBV15
j_gene: TRBJ2-7
d_gene: TRBD1

CDR3nt: TGTGCCAGCAGTGGGGCAGGGGGACATGGCAATCAGCCCCAGCATTTT
CDR3aa: CASSGAGGHGNQPQHF
v_gene: TRBV6-1
j_gene: TRBJ1-5
d_gene: TRBD1

CDR3nt: TGTGCCAGCTTGCTCAGCGATACCGGGGAGCTGTTTTTT
CDR3aa: CASLLSDTGELFF
v_gene: TRBV6-1
j_gene: TRBJ2-2
d_gene: -

CDR3nt: TGTGCCAGCAGCTTGGGACAGGGGGCGGATTTGCACACTGAAGCTTTCTTT
CDR3aa: CASSLGQGADLHTEAFF
v_gene: TRBV9
j_gene: TRBJ1-1
d_gene: TRBD1

CDR3nt: TGTGCCATCAGTGAAAAGTTGGGACAGGGCAACGAGCAGTACTTC
CDR3aa: CAISEKLGQGNEQYF
v_gene: TRBV10-3
j_gene: TRBJ2-7
d_gene: TRBD1

CDR3nt: TGTGCCAGCAGCCCGGCCCCGGGGAACACTGAAGCTTTCTTT
CDR3aa: CASSPAPGNTEAFF
v_gene: TRBV6-4
j_gene: TRBJ1-1
d_gene: -

CDR3nt: TGTGCCAGCAGTTGGCAGTCCTCCTACGAGCAGTACTTC
CDR3aa: CASSWQSSYEQYF
v_gene: TRBV28
j_gene: TRBJ2-7
d_gene: -

CDR3nt: TGCGCCAGCAGCCAAGAAGCCGGGGAGACGGATGAAAAACTGTTTTTT
CDR3aa: CASSQEAGETDEKLFF
v_gene: TRBV4-1
j_gene: TRBJ1-4
d_gene: -

CDR3nt: TGTGCCAGCAGTGAATTAAACTACAATGAGCAGTTCTTC
CDR3aa: CASSELNYNEQFF
v_gene: TRBV6-1
j_gene: TRBJ2-1
d_gene: -

CDR3nt: TGTGCCAGCAGCTTAACAGGGGACACCGCAGCCGGGGAGCTGTTTTTT
CDR3aa: CASSLTGDTAAGELFF
v_gene: TRBV7-3
j_gene: TRBJ2-2
d_gene: -

CDR3nt: TGTGCCAGCAGCTTAGCCGGGACATGGAACACTGAAGCTTTCTTT
CDR3aa: CASSLAGTWNTEAFF
v_gene: TRBV7-2
j_gene: TRBJ1-1
d_gene: -

CDR3nt: TGCAGTGCTCAGGGACTAGTCGAGCAGTACTTC
CDR3aa: CSAQGLVEQYF
v_gene: TRBV20-1
j_gene: TRBJ2-7
d_gene: TRBD2

CDR3nt: TGTGCCAGCAGCTTGGACTCGGCTGAAGCTTTCTTT
CDR3aa: CASSLDSAEAFF
v_gene: TRBV5-4
j_gene: TRBJ1-1
d_gene: -

CDR3nt: TGTGCCAGCAGTGGAAGCACCGGTAATTCACCCCTCCACTTT
CDR3aa: CASSGSTGNSPLHF
v_gene: TRBV25-1
j_gene: TRBJ1-6
d_gene: -

CDR3nt: TGTGCCAGTAGTATAGGGGGGACATTCCACGCTGAAGCTTTCTTT
CDR3aa: CASSIGGTFHAEAFF
v_gene: TRBV19
j_gene: TRBJ1-1
d_gene: -

CDR3nt: TGTGCCAGCAGTTACTGGCAGGGGAAAGGCTACACCTTC
CDR3aa: CASSYWQGKGYTF
v_gene: TRBV6-5
j_gene: TRBJ1-2
d_gene: -

CDR3nt: TGTGCCAGCAGTTTCTACGGGACTAGCGGGGGGGACTCCGACAATGAGCAGTTCTTC
CDR3aa: CASSFYGTSGGDSDNEQFF
v_gene: TRBV28
j_gene: TRBJ2-1
d_gene: TRBD2

CDR3nt: TGTGCCAGCAGCTTCTCTAGCGGGGGTAGCACAGATACGCAGTATTTT
CDR3aa: CASSFSSGGSTDTQYF
v_gene: TRBV11-2
j_gene: TRBJ2-3
d_gene: TRBD2

CDR3nt: TGCGCCAGCAGTGACCCAACAGGCCCCAAAAACATTCAGTACTTC
CDR3aa: CASSDPTGPKNIQYF
v_gene: TRBV10-1
j_gene: TRBJ2-4
d_gene: -

CDR3nt: TGTGCTAGCAGCCTAGCGGGAGAGCACAATGAGCAGTTCTTC
CDR3aa: CASSLAGEHNEQFF
v_gene: TRBV7-7
j_gene: TRBJ2-1
d_gene: TRBD2

CDR3nt: TGTGCCAGCAGCCAAGATAGTCCAGCGGGGGGCTACGAGCAGTACTTC
CDR3aa: CASSQDSPAGGYEQYF
v_gene: TRBV4-2
j_gene: TRBJ2-7
d_gene: TRBD2

CDR3nt: TGCGCCAGCAGCTTGGGACGGGGGATGAACACTGAAGCTTTCTTT
CDR3aa: CASSLGRGMNTEAFF
v_gene: TRBV5-1
j_gene: TRBJ1-1
d_gene: -

CDR3nt: TGCAGCGGCCGAACAGGGTTGGCCACTGAAGCTTTCTTT
CDR3aa: CSGRTGLATEAFF
v_gene: TRBV29-1
j_gene: TRBJ1-1
d_gene: -

CDR3nt: TGTGCCAGCAGCTACAGGACTAGCGGGTCCCTCGGCGAGCAGTACTTC
CDR3aa: CASSYRTSGSLGEQYF
v_gene: TRBV7-9
j_gene: TRBJ2-7
d_gene: TRBD2

CDR3nt: TGTGCCAGCAGTAGACAGGGTAGGCAAGAGACCCAGTACTTC
CDR3aa: CASSRQGRQETQYF
v_gene: TRBV2
j_gene: TRBJ2-5
d_gene: TRBD1